Described below is a single T cell receptor beta chain sequence and its context. The target antigen is unknown. Indicated treatment: roughly 20 received Ad26.COV2.S at low or high dose, single or two shots; 5 received placebo; per-sample allocation not given. Samples were taken on day 63 after the first vaccine or placebo injection. This sample is drawn from a study of Ad26.COV2.S vaccination and SARS-CoV-2 variants. Study-wide points: Following vaccination, spike-specific CD8+ and CD4+ T cell responses reportedly exhibited substantial breadth. Vaccine recipients had higher spike-specific TCR breadth than placebo recipients.

TCRdb's copy holds only in-frame clones and misses some; the assay was immunoSEQ multiplex PCR. The sample holds fewer than 900,000 clones, 70% to 90% seen once. CDR1 and CDR2 from the germline V gene are SGHTA and FQGNSA. CDR3 length: 12 residues. The germline V and J ends were trimmed by 6 bases and 10 bases, with 14 bases remaining between them. This sequence originates from a person aged 18 to 65 who received the Ad26.COV2.S COVID-19 vaccine or a placebo. The V and J genes are TRBV7-2 and TRBJ2-3, with D possibly being TRBD1 (5 bases). The sequencing used peripheral blood, collected in a trial of Ad26.COV2.S vaccine versus placebo. Written as DNA, the CDR3 is TGTGCCAGCAGATCTGACAGTTACCCGCAGTATTTT. Residues: CASRSDSYPQYF.